Below are 32 T cell receptor beta chains sequenced from a single sample in a study of shared clonotypes between healthy human individuals. Clones were sequenced by immunoSEQ multiplex PCR, and TCRdb holds only the in-frame ones, with some missing. The table lists about 1,800,000 clones, about 95% of them singletons. The naive CD8 population came from CD45RO-negative cells selected for CCR7, without terminally differentiated effector memory CD45RA+ cells. The sample was naive CD8+ T cells sorted from blood. The source is a man between 18 and 35 years old in good health.

The chain joins TRBV5-6 to TRBJ1-1; D gene uncertain. Trimming took 0 bases from V and 7 from J, leaving 4 bases between them. The CDR3 length is 11 residues. CDR1 and CDR2 from the germline V gene are SGHDT and YYEEEE. The DNA of the CDR3 is TGTGCCAGCAGCTTGGAGGATGAAGCTTTCTTT. Protein: CASSLEDEAFF.

The sample holds one count of this clone. This sequence joins TRBV14 and TRBJ1-4, with 7 positions matching TRBD1. With 4 bases clipped from V and 12 bases from J, the junction kept 11 bases outside the gene matches. The CDR3 spans 14 residues. Germline CDR1 is SGHDN and CDR2 is FVKESK. This CDR3 reads CASSLNRGPGELFF. As DNA, the CDR3 is TGTGCCAGCAGCCTGAACAGGGGCCCTGGAGAACTGTTTTTT.

The rearrangement links TRBV11-2 to TRBJ2-5, with D unresolved. The CDR3 runs 13 residues. The V end was cut by 1 base, the J end by 5 bases, with 8 bases between. Germline V gene sequence: CDR1 SGHAT, CDR2 FQNNGV. Here the CDR3 DNA reads TGTGCCAGCAGCTTAGCCACCACTGAGACCCAGTACTTC. Its protein is CASSLATTETQYF.

Concerning this clone itself: Distinct nucleotide sequences in the sample also encode this CDR3. This chain uses TRBV6-6 with TRBJ2-5; perhaps D is TRBD1 or TRBD2 (5 bases each). From germline, CDR1 is MNHNY and CDR2 SVGAGI (reference sequence). V gave up 2 bases and J gave up 2 bases, with 9 bases separating them. The CDR3 contains 14 residues. CDR3 DNA: TGTGCCAGCAGTTACGGGGGAGAGCAAGAGACCCAGTACTTC. Encoded protein: CASSYGGEQETQYF.

The V and J genes are TRBV7-9 and TRBJ2-1, with 10 bases lining up with TRBD2. Germline V CDR1 and CDR2: SEHNR, FQNEAQ (reference sequence). Trimming took 1 base from V and 8 from J; bases not matched to a gene: 8. CDR3 length: 16 residues. This CDR3 is CASSLGYGLAEDEQFF. CDR3 coding DNA: TGTGCCAGCAGCTTAGGCTACGGACTAGCGGAGGATGAGCAGTTCTTC.

The chain combines TRBV30 with TRBJ1-5; unclear D gene. V was pared by 3 bases and J by 4 bases, with 13 bases between. CDR3 length equals 14 residues. Germline CDR1 reads GTSNPN; CDR2 reads SVGIG (reference sequence). CDR3 region: CAWRGRQGNQPQHF. CDR3 in DNA: TGTGCCTGGAGAGGAAGACAAGGAAATCAGCCCCAGCATTTT.

The V and J genes are TRBV30 and TRBJ2-3; TRBD2 matches 9 bases. V lost 8 bases and J lost 3; bases outside the gene matches: 9. CDR1 and CDR2 (germline): GTSNPN, SVGIG (reference sequence). This CDR3 contains 14 residues. This CDR3 reads CAQEPSGNTDTQYF. For the CDR3, the DNA is TGTGCCCAAGAGCCTAGCGGGAATACAGATACGCAGTATTTT.

Remarks on this clone: Other DNA sequences within the sample encode an identical CDR3. The chain's CDR3 is CASSFRVDYEQYF. In DNA form, the CDR3 reads TGTGCCAGCAGCTTTCGGGTGGACTACGAGCAGTACTTC. This sequence joins TRBV11-2 and TRBJ2-7; no definite D call. Germline CDR1 and CDR2: SGHAT and FQNNGV. Trimming cost V 3 bases and J 3 bases, with 9 bases left between them. The length of the CDR3 is 13 residues.

This chain uses TRBV27 with TRBJ2-7; 10 bases agree with TRBD2. The CDR3 has 16 amino acids. V lost 3 bases, J lost 5 bases, and 10 bases stayed unmatched. In germline, CDR1 is MNHEY, CDR2 SMNVEV (reference sequence). The CDR3 bases are TGTGCCAGCAGTTTTTCCGCAGCGGGAGGGGCCCACGAGCAGTACTTC. Translation gives CASSFSAAGGAHEQYF.

About this clone: Other DNA sequences in this specimen translate into the identical CDR3. The J gene is TRBJ2-7, the V gene TRBV6-1; no clear D. This CDR3 region has 12 residues. Germline assignment: CDR1 MNHNS and CDR2 SASEGT. V dropped 2 bases and J dropped 4 bases, with 6 bases sitting between them. The DNA for the CDR3 is TGTGCCAGCAGTGAACCTGGGTACGAGCAGTACTTC. Translation gives CASSEPGYEQYF.

This clone came up once. V gene TRBV6-1 combines with J gene TRBJ2-1, with a weak D call TRBD2 (5 bases). Germline CDR1 reads MNHNS; CDR2 reads SASEGT. V dropped 4 bases and J dropped 7 bases, with 14 bases sitting between them. The CDR3 spans 14 residues. The chain's CDR3 is CASSVFQRSNEQFF. Written as DNA, the CDR3 is TGTGCCAGCAGTGTTTTCCAGCGGTCGAATGAGCAGTTCTTC.

V is TRBV7-2 and J is TRBJ2-3; D unclear. CDR1 SGHTA and CDR2 FQGNSA come from the germline V gene. The CDR3 contains 14 residues. With 2 bases removed from V and 0 bases from J, the gap between germline ends came to 6 bases. The CDR3 nucleotides are TGTGCCAGCAGCTTACTTCCTAGCACAGATACGCAGTATTTT. This encodes CASSLLPSTDTQYF.

The genes are TRBV7-2 and TRBJ2-7, with TRBD1 as a possible D gene (6 bases). With 5 bases removed from V and 2 bases from J, the gap between germline ends came to 10 bases. Germline assignment: CDR1 SGHTA and CDR2 FQGNSA. There are 13 residues in the CDR3. The CDR3 spells CASSHRAPYEQYF. In DNA, the CDR3 is TGTGCCAGCAGCCACAGGGCCCCCTACGAGCAGTACTTC.

CDR3 DNA sequence: TGTGCCAGCAGCCAACTCCCGGGACTCAACAATGAGCAGTTCTTC. This codes for CASSQLPGLNNEQFF. The gene calls are TRBV5-4 and TRBJ2-1, with D possibly matching TRBD2 (6 bases). This CDR3 is built from 15 residues. Trimming removed 4 bases at V and 5 bases at J, with 16 bases between. Germline V gene data show CDR1 as SGHNT and CDR2 as YYREEE (reference sequence).

The chain couples TRBV29-1 to TRBJ2-4; 7 nucleotides match TRBD1. V trimming: 6 bases; J trimming: 2 bases; junction bases outside the gene matches: 10. CDR3 length equals 15 residues. Looked up from germline, CDR1 is SQVTM and CDR2 is ANQGSEA. The CDR3 sequence: CSVQGKFSTKNIQYF. CDR3 DNA: TGCAGCGTACAGGGGAAGTTTTCGACCAAAAACATTCAGTACTTC.

Comment on this clone: Other DNA sequences in the same sample also yield this CDR3. The rearrangement joins TRBV7-9 to TRBJ2-7; TRBD2 aligns across 8 bases. CDR1 and CDR2 (germline): SEHNR, FQNEAQ (reference sequence). The ends lost 5 bases at V and 5 bases at J; junction bases unmatched: 2. CDR3 length equals 12 residues. The CDR3 DNA reads as TGTGCCAGCAGCCCCGGGGGGGACGAGCAGTACTTC. Encoded protein: CASSPGGDEQYF.

V usage is TRBV6-1 and J usage is TRBJ2-1, with D hard to call. CDR1 and CDR2 from the germline V gene are MNHNS and SASEGT. The V gene lost 3 bases and the J gene lost 9 bases, with 9 bases spanning the gap. This CDR3 is 12 amino acids long. DNA for the CDR3: TGTGCCAGCAGTGATCCCGGTGGTGAGCAGTTCTTC. Translated, it gives CASSDPGGEQFF.

This clone was found once. This chain joins TRBV7-8 and TRBJ1-1; D is undetermined. CDR1 and CDR2 (germline): SGHVS, FQNEAQ. Trimming shortened V by 5 bases and J by 4 bases, and 11 bases separated the two germline ends. CDR3 size: 13 residues. The CDR3 DNA follows: TGTGCCAGCAGCCGTGACGATGGCACTGAAGCTTTCTTT. It translates to CASSRDDGTEAFF.

The J gene is TRBJ2-3, the V gene TRBV10-3, with 8 bases that match TRBD2. Germline CDR1 is ENHRY and CDR2 is SYGVKD. The CDR3 spans 15 residues. V gave up 3 bases and J gave up 0 bases; unmatched junction bases: 2. The CDR3 is CAISDGGESTDTQYF. The CDR3 nucleotides are TGTGCCATCAGTGACGGGGGGGAGAGCACAGATACGCAGTATTTT.

V gene TRBV19 combines with J gene TRBJ2-7, with D possibly being TRBD2 (6 bases). Per germline, CDR1 LNHDA and CDR2 SQIVND (reference sequence). V gave up 0 bases and J gave up 6 bases, with 18 bases separating them. The CDR3 length is 16 residues. CDR3 protein: CASSIDRLVEGSEQYF. CDR3 DNA: TGTGCCAGTAGTATAGATCGGTTGGTGGAGGGGAGCGAGCAGTACTTC.

This clone was seen only once. J is TRBJ1-2 and V is TRBV2; D possibly corresponds to TRBD1 (6 bases). CDR1 and CDR2 (germline): SNHLY, FYNNEI. This CDR3 has 11 residues. CDR3 in amino acids: CDSDTGYGYTF. For the CDR3, the DNA is TGTGACTCCGACACAGGGTACGGCTACACCTTC.

V and J are TRBV5-8 and TRBJ2-2; D is unclear. Germline V CDR1 and CDR2: SGHTS, YDEGEE. Trimming pared 4 bases from V and 3 bases from J, leaving 10 bases between. The CDR3 totals 14 residues. The CDR3 sequence: CASSPTPYTGELFF. CDR3 coding DNA: TGTGCCAGCAGCCCTACTCCATACACCGGGGAGCTGTTTTTT.

V usage is TRBV7-9 and J usage is TRBJ2-3; TRBD2 agrees at 8 bases. Germline V gene data show CDR1 as SEHNR and CDR2 as FQNEAQ (reference sequence). J gave up 8 bases and V 5 bases, and 6 bases lay outside the gene matches. The CDR3 runs to 13 residues. DNA of the CDR3: TGTGCCAGCAGCACCGGGACTAGGGCTACGCAGTATTTT. Its protein product is CASSTGTRATQYF.

V gene TRBV7-9 combines with J gene TRBJ2-7, with D possibly TRBD2 on 6 matching bases. Germline V gives CDR1 SEHNR, CDR2 FQNEAQ (reference sequence). The CDR3 loop spans 15 amino acids. Trimming shortened V by 6 bases and J by 3 bases, and 18 bases separated the two germline ends. In nucleotides, the CDR3 is TGTGCCAGCAGTTATTCCGGGAGCTCGCACTACGAGCAGTACTTC. This sequence encodes CASSYSGSSHYEQYF.

V gene TRBV7-8 combines with J gene TRBJ2-1, with 7 bases matching TRBD2. V lost 8 bases to trimming and J lost 4 bases; unmatched junction nucleotides: 8. The CDR3 consists of 14 residues. CDR1 is SGHVS and CDR2 is FQNEAQ in the germline V gene. CDR3 DNA sequence: TGTGCCAGCCGGGGGGTTAAGGAGTACAATGAGCAGTTCTTC. The encoded protein is CASRGVKEYNEQFF.

The chain carries TRBV11-2 and TRBJ2-5; 12 bases map to TRBD2. Trimming cost V 1 base and J 5 bases; bases outside gene matches: 8. The CDR3 loop spans 17 amino acids. The germline CDR1 and CDR2 sequences are SGHAT and FQNNGV. CDR3 sequence: CASSLARTSGGSETQYF. In DNA, the CDR3 is TGTGCCAGCAGCTTAGCCCGTACTAGCGGGGGGTCTGAGACCCAGTACTTC.

The CDR3 region has the DNA TGTGCCAGCAGCTTAGTTGAGGGGGCCTATCAGCCCCAGCATTTT. Amino acid sequence: CASSLVEGAYQPQHF. J is TRBJ1-5 and V is TRBV7-2; 7 nucleotides agree with TRBD1. CDR1 and CDR2 (germline): SGHTA, FQGNSA. V lost 1 base to trimming and J lost 5 bases; unmatched junction nucleotides: 5. The CDR3 length is 15 residues.

The V call is TRBV13, the J call TRBJ1-1; 7 nucleotides line up with TRBD1. V trimming: 5 bases; J trimming: 9 bases; junction bases outside the gene matches: 6. The CDR3 covers 12 residues. Germline CDR1 reads PRHDT; CDR2 reads FYEKMQ (reference sequence). Written as DNA, the CDR3 is TGTGCCAGCAGCGGCGACAGGGACAAAGCTTTCTTT. It codes for CASSGDRDKAFF. Combining the CDR3 with reference TRBV13 and TRBJ1-1 gives the whole variable domain AAGVIQSPRHLIKEKRETATLKCYPIPRHDTVYWYQQGPGQDPQFLISFYEKMQSDKGSIPDRFSAQQFSDYHSELNMSSLELGDSALYFCASSGDRDKAFFGQGTRLTVV.

V and J are TRBV9 and TRBJ1-6; 7 bases are a match to TRBD1. CDR1 is SGDLS, CDR2 YYNGEE, per germline. Unmatched junction bases numbered 19, after V lost 3 bases and J lost 7 bases. The CDR3 extends over 19 amino acids. DNA of the CDR3: TGTGCCAGCAGCGCGAGAGGGGGGCCAGCCGGGACAGAAAATTCACCCCTCCACTTT. Protein: CASSARGGPAGTENSPLHF.

CDR3 coding DNA: TGTGCCAGCAGCTTAGCCCTAGCGGGCCATACCTACGAGCAGTACTTC. Translation: CASSLALAGHTYEQYF. This chain links TRBV7-8 with TRBJ2-7, with 8 positions matching TRBD2. Germline V CDR1 and CDR2: SGHVS, FQNEAQ. This CDR3 has 16 amino acids. Trimming at V came to 0 bases and at J to 2 bases, leaving 6 bases not matched to a gene.

The V gene is TRBV28, the J gene TRBJ2-3, with TRBD1 as a possible D gene (7 bases). The length of the CDR3 is 16 residues. V was shortened by 5 bases and J by 1 base, with 16 bases between the two germline ends. Per the germline V gene, CDR1 is MDHEN and CDR2 is SYDVKM. The CDR3 here is CASSPIRGAGTDTQYF. DNA for the CDR3: TGTGCCAGCAGTCCCATCAGGGGGGCAGGCACAGATACGCAGTATTTT.

This rearrangement joins TRBV13 to TRBJ2-5, with 9 bases that match TRBD2. The trim removed 5 bases at V and 5 bases at J, leaving 6 bases unmatched. The germline CDR1 and CDR2 sequences are PRHDT and FYEKMQ (reference sequence). This CDR3 has 14 residues. The chain's CDR3 is CASSQGLASETQYF. The CDR3 DNA is TGTGCCAGCAGCCAAGGACTAGCGTCGGAGACCCAGTACTTC.